Included here is one TCR beta chain sequence, with context. Its specificity is unknown. This entry belongs to a study of memory CD4+ T cells and cytomegalovirus serostatus. Authors' processing steps: Out-of-frame sequences were removed, leaving a few million distinct TCRbeta sequences. The method was immunoSEQ multiplex PCR; TCRdb's version includes in-frame clones alone and lacks a portion of them. The DNA was the basis for D and trimming; V, J and clone size are from that table. This sample carries more than 55,000 clones, approximately 78% of them seen once, and the ten largest clones take 0.88%. Single viable CD3+CD4+CD8-CD45RO+ cells were sorted as the memory CD4+ T cells. Study results and limitations: Of about 150 reported CMV TCRbeta sequences, just over 65 were found in memory CD4+ repertoires. Median bootstrapped AUC for CMV status was just under 0.97 originally, less than 0.93 US-trained.

This CDR3 has 14 residues. V lost 5 bases to trimming and J lost 4 bases, with 12 bases between them. The germline gives CDR1 WSHSY, CDR2 SAAADI. Sequencing was performed on memory CD4+ T cells from blood. This sequence joins TRBV10-2 and TRBJ1-3; D is undetermined. The receptor was isolated from an adult in good health and CMV-seronegative. The CDR3: CASSTGLAGNTIYF. In DNA form, the CDR3 reads TGCGCCAGCAGTACGGGCCTGGCAGGAAACACCATATATTTT.